The source of this T cell receptor (beta chain) is a study of type 1 and type 2 diabetes patients. This clonotype was detected a few times. What it binds is not known. PCR was run on genomic DNA. Amplification of the beta chain CDR3 used 30 forward and 13 reverse multiplex primers. One entry per CDR3 protein, called by TCRdb with MiXCR from the multiplex PCR reads. The sample yields about 290,000 distinct CDR3 sequences, around 47% seen once. Study outcomes and limitations: With limited T2D and control samples, some T1D-only expanded clones may not be T1D-specific.

The TCR comes from a man between 18 and 35 years old with type 2 diabetes. The sample comprised peripheral blood mononuclear cells (PBMCs).

CDR3 sequence: CATSRSRASIPATNEKLFF. The CDR3 DNA is TGTGCCACCAGCAGATCCCGGGCCTCCATCCCGGCAACTAATGAAAAACTGTTTTTT. This chain joins TRBV15 and TRBJ1-4; D not certain. CDR1 LNHNV and CDR2 YYDKDF come from the germline V gene (reference sequence). Trimming took off 2 bases at V and 0 bases at J, with 19 bases between the two ends. This CDR3 is built from 19 residues.